What follows are 17 T cell receptor beta chains derived from one specimen sequenced in a study of cytomegalovirus exposure and HLA in healthy donors. The PCR made use of 60 Vbeta and 13 Jbeta primers. The repertoire was sequenced with immunoSEQ multiplex PCR; TCRdb's copy has only in-frame clones and lacks some. The sample has tens of thousands of clones; 62% are singletons. Material for sequencing was PBMCs. The receptors were gathered from a male donor in good health and CMV-seropositive.

The chain joins TRBV5-8 to TRBJ2-7, with 10 nucleotides matching TRBD1. V lost 6 bases and J lost 3; bases outside the gene matches: 6. Germline V gives CDR1 SGHTS, CDR2 YDEGEE. The CDR3 loop spans 14 amino acids. CDR3 residues: CASTRGQGVYEQYF. The CDR3, as DNA: TGTGCCAGCACCCGAGGACAGGGGGTCTACGAGCAGTACTTC.

This chain uses TRBV4-1 with TRBJ2-3, with D maybe TRBD2 (6 bases). The germline CDR1 and CDR2 sequences are MGHRA and YSYEKL. The V end was cut by 0 bases, the J end by 0 bases, with 19 bases between. The CDR3 length is 19 residues. CDR3 bases: TGCGCCAGCAGCCAAGATTCTCTAGCGCGGTACTCTAGCACAGATACGCAGTATTTT. Translating gives CASSQDSLARYSSTDTQYF.

The V gene is TRBV6-5, the J gene TRBJ2-5, with D perhaps TRBD2 (6 bases). CDR3 length: 15 amino acids. From germline, CDR1 is MNHEY and CDR2 SVGAGI. Trimming shortened V by 5 bases and J by 5 bases, and 18 bases separated the two germline ends. This chain's CDR3 is CASSLLGGPRETQYF. Written as DNA, the CDR3 is TGTGCCAGCAGTCTACTCGGGGGACCCAGGGAGACCCAGTACTTC.

The chain carries TRBV5-5 and TRBJ1-2, with TRBD1 identical over 9 bases. The CDR3 is made up of 17 amino acids. Germline trimming cut 0 bases from V and 0 bases from J; bases unmatched to any gene: 6. Germline values: CDR1 SGHKS, CDR2 YYEKEE (reference sequence). For the CDR3, the DNA is TGTGCCAGCAGCTTGGAGGGGACAGGGCCAACTAACTATGGCTACACCTTC. As protein: CASSLEGTGPTNYGYTF.

This clone was seen only once. The CDR3: CASSPQGLAGEGNEQFF. The CDR3 DNA sequence: TGCGCCAGCAGCCCTCAGGGACTAGCGGGAGAGGGGAATGAGCAGTTCTTC. The chain joins TRBV5-1 to TRBJ2-1; 14 bases are shared with TRBD2. The germline V gene has CDR1 SGHRS and CDR2 YFSETQ. Trimming cost V 4 bases and J 7 bases; bases outside gene matches: 10. This CDR3 region has 17 residues.

This clone came up once. The rearrangement uses TRBV5-8 and TRBJ1-2; no firm D call. CDR3 length: 15 amino acids. Germline V gene lookup returns CDR1 SGHTS and CDR2 YDEGEE. V was trimmed by 2 bases and J by 4 bases, leaving 15 bases between them. The CDR3: CASSFVGLGSYGYTF. For the CDR3, the DNA is TGTGCCAGCAGCTTCGTCGGACTAGGGAGCTATGGCTACACCTTC.

A remark on this clone: Mismatch with germline at one junction end may stem from a read error. The sample carries other DNA sequences with the same CDR3. The rearrangement joins TRBV7-6 to TRBJ2-5; perhaps TRBD2 as D (5 bases). The CDR3 consists of 13 residues. Germline V gene data show CDR1 as SGHVS and CDR2 as FNYEAQ. CDR3 sequence: CASSLVGSETQYF. CDR3 coding DNA: TGCGCCAGCAGCTTAGTTGGGAGCGAGACCCAGTACTTC.

The chain carries TRBV7-8 and TRBJ2-5, with TRBD2 as a possible D gene (5 bases). Trimming stripped 1 base from V and 0 bases from J, with 6 bases between. This CDR3 comprises 14 residues. The V gene's germline CDR1 is SGHVS and CDR2 FQNEAQ. For the CDR3, the DNA is TGTGCCAGCAGCTTAGGGAGGTACCAAGAGACCCAGTACTTC. Its translation is CASSLGRYQETQYF.

This clone was detected only a few times. The chain has TRBV19 and TRBJ1-1; no reliable D call. The germline gives CDR1 LNHDA, CDR2 SQIVND (reference sequence). V lost 6 bases to trimming and J lost 1 base, with 15 bases between them. This CDR3 contains 15 residues. The CDR3 DNA sequence: TGTGCCAGTAGATACCGATCTGGAGCGAACACTGAAGCTTTCTTT. Protein product: CASRYRSGANTEAFF. Using reference TRBV19 and TRBJ1-1 for the parts outside the CDR3, the full variable domain is DGGITQSPKYLFRKEGQNVTLSCEQNLNHDAMYWYRQDPGQGLRLIYYSQIVNDFQKGDIAEGYSVSREKKESFPLTVTSAQKNPTAFYLCASRYRSGANTEAFFGQGTRLTVV.

The J gene is TRBJ1-4, the V gene TRBV4-2; D may be TRBD1 (5 bases). The CDR3 has 16 residues. Deletions cut 1 base from V and 0 bases from J, with 9 bases between. Germline values: CDR1 LGHNA, CDR2 YNFKEQ. In DNA, the CDR3 is TGTGCCAGCAGCCAAGGGGGCACCGCAACTAATGAAAAACTGTTTTTT. It yields the protein CASSQGGTATNEKLFF.

This clone was observed a handful of times. V is TRBV4-1 and J is TRBJ1-5, with 7 bases matching TRBD1. There are 19 residues in the CDR3. The germline CDR1 and CDR2 sequences are MGHRA and YSYEKL. Trimming at V came to 0 bases and at J to 1 base, leaving 12 bases not matched to a gene. The CDR3 region has the DNA TGCGCCAGCAGCCAAGACCCGGTGACAAGGGGGCTAAGCAATCAGCCCCAGCATTTT. Its protein product is CASSQDPVTRGLSNQPQHF.

V usage is TRBV28 and J usage is TRBJ1-5, with D possibly TRBD1 on 6 matching bases. Germline lookup yields CDR1 MDHEN and CDR2 SYDVKM. Deletions cut 9 bases from V and 1 base from J, with 13 bases between. CDR3 length: 14 residues. The CDR3 nucleotides are TGTGCCAGTTGGCAGGGGTTGAGCAATCAGCCCCAGCATTTT. This gives the protein CASWQGLSNQPQHF.

In its sample, this clone was seen once. V gene TRBV5-1 combines with J gene TRBJ1-5; D not resolved. V lost 4 bases and J lost 3, with 11 bases in between. The germline V gene encodes CDR1 SGHRS and CDR2 YFSETQ. The CDR3 is made up of 14 amino acids. The CDR3: CASSRPGFNQPQHF. The CDR3 DNA reads TGCGCCAGCAGCCGTCCGGGGTTCAATCAGCCCCAGCATTTT.

This rearrangement joins TRBV27 to TRBJ1-2; 7 bases are a match to TRBD1. V shed 5 bases and J 5 bases; nucleotides not matched to a gene: 5. The CDR3 contains 13 residues. Germline CDR1 MNHEY, CDR2 SMNVEV (reference sequence). The CDR3 DNA follows: TGTGCCAGCAGTCTAGGGACAGCTTATGGCTACACCTTC. Encoded protein: CASSLGTAYGYTF.

The rearrangement joins TRBV7-9 to TRBJ2-5; D perhaps matches TRBD2 (5 bases). Trimming took 5 bases from V and 9 from J, leaving 10 bases between them. The CDR3 is made up of 11 amino acids. From germline, CDR1 is SEHNR and CDR2 FQNEAQ (reference sequence). This CDR3 is CASSPPGAQYF. The CDR3 DNA is TGTGCCAGCAGCCCCCCCGGGGCCCAGTACTTC.

This chain uses TRBV7-2 with TRBJ2-1, with a weak D call TRBD2 (6 bases). The germline V gene encodes CDR1 SGHTA and CDR2 FQGNSA. The CDR3 is made up of 15 amino acids. V was cut by 1 base and J by 4 bases, with 11 bases left in between. The CDR3 reads CASSLGPGVYNEQFF. The CDR3 DNA follows: TGTGCCAGCAGCTTAGGGCCGGGAGTGTACAATGAGCAGTTCTTC.

The chain couples TRBV5-1 to TRBJ2-7; 9 positions match TRBD1. V dropped 4 bases and J dropped 3; count of bases not matched to a gene: 5. The CDR3 is 14 residues long. CDR1 SGHRS and CDR2 YFSETQ come from the germline V gene. The CDR3, as DNA: TGCGCCAGCAGCGAGCGACAGGGGGTCTACGAGCAGTACTTC. It translates to CASSERQGVYEQYF.